The 2 T cell receptor beta chains listed next were all sequenced from one sample in a study of CD8 T cells in ankylosing spondylitis. In TCRdb, the 5' RACE reads were re-called with MiXCR into one record per CDR3 protein. The sample contains approximately 290,000 distinct CDR3 sequences, about a fifth of which appear only once. The sample taken for sequencing was blood, either unsorted or a sorted T cell fraction (not recorded which). The receptors stem from a female donor with ankylosing spondylitis or in good health (not recorded which).

This chain connects TRBV20-1 to TRBJ2-5, with D unresolved. The CDR3 contains 12 residues. Germline CDR1 is DFQATT and CDR2 is SNEGSKA (reference sequence). Trimming pared 6 bases from V and 2 bases from J, leaving 10 bases between. CDR3 DNA: TGCAGTGCCCGACCGGGTCAAGAGACCCAGTACTTC. As protein: CSARPGQETQYF.

The V and J genes are TRBV11-3 and TRBJ2-2; TRBD2 agrees at 7 bases. The ends lost 0 bases at V and 5 bases at J; junction bases unmatched: 6. Germline CDR1 SGHNT, CDR2 YENEEA. The CDR3 has 16 residues. Here the CDR3 reads CASSLEAGEDTGELFF. CDR3 in DNA: TGTGCCAGCAGCTTAGAGGCGGGAGAAGATACCGGGGAGCTGTTTTTT.